The T cell receptor beta chain under discussion was sequenced for a study of CD8+ T cells in alopecia areata. The wider study: At a dose of 5 to 10 mg twice daily, oral tofacitinib was given to treated patients.

V gave up 6 bases and J gave up 2 bases, with 4 bases separating them. Per the germline V gene, CDR1 is MGHDK and CDR2 is SYGVNS. The CDR3 is 11 residues long. Regarding treatment: oral pan-JAK inhibitor, 5-10 mg twice daily. RNA, once extracted, was reverse transcribed into cDNA for use as the sequencing template. The table came from immunoSEQ multiplex PCR; TCRdb's copy has only in-frame clones and leaves some out. Found here are 270,000 or so clones, more than 45% of them singletons; the top ten hold over 1.5%. The clonotype was recovered from a human donor with alopecia areata. Sequenced here: CD4+ T cells sorted from blood, sampled at week 24, from a patient treated with tofacitinib. The J gene is TRBJ1-1, the V gene TRBV25-1; D gene unclear. The DNA of the CDR3 is TGTGCCAGCAGCCGAAACACTGAAGCTTTCTTT. Protein sequence: CASSRNTEAFF. Looking up the rest from reference TRBV25-1 and TRBJ1-1 gives the full variable domain: EADIYQTPRYLVIGTGKKITLECSQTMGHDKMYWYQQDPGMELHLIHYSYGVNSTEKGDLSSESTVSRIRTEHFPLTLESARPSHTSQYLCASSRNTEAFFGQGTRLTVV.